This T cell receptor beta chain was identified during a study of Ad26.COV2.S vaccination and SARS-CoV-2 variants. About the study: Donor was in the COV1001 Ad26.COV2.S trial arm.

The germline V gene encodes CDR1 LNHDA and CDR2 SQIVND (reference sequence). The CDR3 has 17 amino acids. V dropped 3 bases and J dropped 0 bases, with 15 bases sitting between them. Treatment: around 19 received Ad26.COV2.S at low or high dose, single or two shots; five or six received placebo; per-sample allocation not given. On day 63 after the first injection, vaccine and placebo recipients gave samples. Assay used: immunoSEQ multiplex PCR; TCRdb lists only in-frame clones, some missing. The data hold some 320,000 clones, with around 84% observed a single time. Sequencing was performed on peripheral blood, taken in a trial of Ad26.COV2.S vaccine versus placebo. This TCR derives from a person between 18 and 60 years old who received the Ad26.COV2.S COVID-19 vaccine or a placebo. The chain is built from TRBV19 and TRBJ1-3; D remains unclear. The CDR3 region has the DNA TGTGCCAGTAGTATTCCGGGAGCCAGGCCCTCTGGAAACACCATATATTTT. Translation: CASSIPGARPSGNTIYF.